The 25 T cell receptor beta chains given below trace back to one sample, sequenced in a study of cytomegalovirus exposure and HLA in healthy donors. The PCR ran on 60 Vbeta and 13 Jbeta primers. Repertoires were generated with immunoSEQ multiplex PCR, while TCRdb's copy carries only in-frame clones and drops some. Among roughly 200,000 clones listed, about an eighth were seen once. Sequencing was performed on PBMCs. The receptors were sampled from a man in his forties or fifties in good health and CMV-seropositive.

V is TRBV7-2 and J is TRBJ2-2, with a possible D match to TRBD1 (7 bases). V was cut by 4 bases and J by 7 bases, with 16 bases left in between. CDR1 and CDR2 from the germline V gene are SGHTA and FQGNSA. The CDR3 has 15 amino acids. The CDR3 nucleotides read TGTGCCAGCAGCTCGACTCCAGGGGGGAACGGGGAGCTGTTTTTT. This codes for CASSSTPGGNGELFF.

CDR3 sequence: CASSPKGQGAGETQYF. In DNA form, the CDR3 reads TGTGCCAGCAGCCCCAAGGGGCAGGGGGCGGGGGAGACCCAGTACTTC. The V gene is TRBV7-2, the J gene TRBJ2-5; TRBD1 matches 8 bases. The CDR3 is 16 amino acids. The ends lost 5 bases at V and 5 bases at J; junction bases unmatched: 13. The V gene's germline CDR1 is SGHTA and CDR2 FQGNSA.

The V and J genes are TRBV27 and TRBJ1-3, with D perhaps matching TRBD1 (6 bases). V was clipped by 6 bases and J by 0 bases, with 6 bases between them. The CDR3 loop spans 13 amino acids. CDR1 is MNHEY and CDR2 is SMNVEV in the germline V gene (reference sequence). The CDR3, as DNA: TGTGCCAGCAGGGACAGCTCTGGAAACACCATATATTTT. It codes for CASRDSSGNTIYF.

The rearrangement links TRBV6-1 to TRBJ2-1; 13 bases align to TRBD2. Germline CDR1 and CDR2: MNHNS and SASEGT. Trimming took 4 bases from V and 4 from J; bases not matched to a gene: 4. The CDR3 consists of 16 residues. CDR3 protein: CASSGLAGGSYNEQFF. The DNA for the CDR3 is TGTGCCAGCAGTGGACTAGCGGGGGGTTCGTACAATGAGCAGTTCTTC.

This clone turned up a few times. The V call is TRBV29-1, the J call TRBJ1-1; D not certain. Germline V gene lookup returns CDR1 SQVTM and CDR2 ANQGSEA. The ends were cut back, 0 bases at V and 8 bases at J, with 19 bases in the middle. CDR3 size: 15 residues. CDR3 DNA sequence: TGCAGCGTTGAAGAGTGGGCGCGGGGTCATGCAGAAGCTTTCTTT. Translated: CSVEEWARGHAEAFF.

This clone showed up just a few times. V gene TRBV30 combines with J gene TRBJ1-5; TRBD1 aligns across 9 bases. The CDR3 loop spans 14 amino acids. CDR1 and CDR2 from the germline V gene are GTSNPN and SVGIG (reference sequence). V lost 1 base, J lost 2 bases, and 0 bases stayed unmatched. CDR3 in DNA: TGTGCCTGGAGTGGGACAGGGGGCAATCAGCCCCAGCATTTT. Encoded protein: CAWSGTGGNQPQHF.

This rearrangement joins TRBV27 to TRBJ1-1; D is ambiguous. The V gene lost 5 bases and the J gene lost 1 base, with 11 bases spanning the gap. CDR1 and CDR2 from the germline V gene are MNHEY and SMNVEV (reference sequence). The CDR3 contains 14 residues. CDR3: CASSPSGRNTEAFF. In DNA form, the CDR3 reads TGTGCCAGCAGTCCCTCGGGGAGGAACACTGAAGCTTTCTTT.

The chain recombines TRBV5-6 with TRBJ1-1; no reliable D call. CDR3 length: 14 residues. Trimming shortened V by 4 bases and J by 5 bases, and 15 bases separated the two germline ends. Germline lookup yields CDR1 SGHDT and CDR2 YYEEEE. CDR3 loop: CASSPPGLGTEAFF. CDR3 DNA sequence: TGTGCCAGCAGCCCCCCGGGATTGGGTACTGAAGCTTTCTTT.

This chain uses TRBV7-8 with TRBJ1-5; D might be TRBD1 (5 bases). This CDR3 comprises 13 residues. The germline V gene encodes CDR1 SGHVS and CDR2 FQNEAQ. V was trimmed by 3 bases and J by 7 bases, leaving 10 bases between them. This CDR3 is CASSLGRGQPQHF. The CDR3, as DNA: TGTGCCAGCAGCTTGGGACGGGGGCAGCCCCAGCATTTT.

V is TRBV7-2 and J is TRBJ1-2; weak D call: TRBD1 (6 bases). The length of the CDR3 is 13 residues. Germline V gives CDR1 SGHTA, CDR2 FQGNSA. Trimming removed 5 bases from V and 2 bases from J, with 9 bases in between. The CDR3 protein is CASSPGQNYGYTF. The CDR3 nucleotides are TGTGCCAGCAGCCCAGGACAGAACTATGGCTACACCTTC. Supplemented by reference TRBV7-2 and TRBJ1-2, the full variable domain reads GAGVSQSPSNKVTEKGKDVELRCDPISGHTALYWYRQSLGQGLEFLIYFQGNSAPDKSGLPSDRFSAERTGGSVSTLTIQRTQQEDSAVYLCASSPGQNYGYTFGSGTRLTVV.

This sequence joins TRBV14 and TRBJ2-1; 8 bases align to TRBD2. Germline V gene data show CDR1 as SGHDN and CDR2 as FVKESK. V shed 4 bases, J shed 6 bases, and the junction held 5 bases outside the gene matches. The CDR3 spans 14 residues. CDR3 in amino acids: CASSLVAGSNEQFF. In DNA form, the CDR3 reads TGTGCCAGCAGCCTTGTAGCGGGGTCCAATGAGCAGTTCTTC. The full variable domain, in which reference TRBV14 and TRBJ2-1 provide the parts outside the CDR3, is EAGVTQFPSHSVIEKGQTVTLRCDPISGHDNLYWYRRVMGKEIKFLLHFVKESKQDESGMPNNRFLAERTGGTYSTLKVQPAELEDSGVYFCASSLVAGSNEQFFGPGTRLTVL.

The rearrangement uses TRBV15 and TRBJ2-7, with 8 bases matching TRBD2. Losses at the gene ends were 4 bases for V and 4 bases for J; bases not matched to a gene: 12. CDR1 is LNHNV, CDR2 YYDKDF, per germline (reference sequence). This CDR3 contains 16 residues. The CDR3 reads CATSNGRGGLRYEQYF. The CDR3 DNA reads TGTGCCACCAGCAATGGACGCGGGGGGTTAAGGTACGAGCAGTACTTC.

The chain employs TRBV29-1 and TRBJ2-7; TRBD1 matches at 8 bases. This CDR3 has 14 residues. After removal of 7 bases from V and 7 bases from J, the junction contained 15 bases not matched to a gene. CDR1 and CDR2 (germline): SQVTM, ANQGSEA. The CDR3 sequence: CSAPTGEVESEQYF. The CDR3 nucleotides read TGCAGCGCTCCGACAGGGGAGGTAGAAAGTGAGCAGTACTTC.

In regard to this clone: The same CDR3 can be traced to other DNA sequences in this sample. The CDR3 is CASSVGTGDGYTF. CDR3 nucleotides: TGTGCCAGCAGCGTAGGGACGGGAGATGGCTACACCTTC. This chain uses TRBV9 with TRBJ1-2; D is unresolved. Germline V gene lookup returns CDR1 SGDLS and CDR2 YYNGEE. This CDR3 is built from 13 residues. V was shortened by 0 bases and J by 6 bases, with 9 bases between the two germline ends.

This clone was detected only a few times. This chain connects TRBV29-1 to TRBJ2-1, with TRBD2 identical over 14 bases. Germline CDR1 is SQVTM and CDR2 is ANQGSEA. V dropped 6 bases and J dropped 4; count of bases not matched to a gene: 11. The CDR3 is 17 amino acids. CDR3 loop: CSVPGLAGVDGYNEQFF. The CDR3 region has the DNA TGCAGCGTACCGGGACTAGCGGGAGTTGACGGATACAATGAGCAGTTCTTC.

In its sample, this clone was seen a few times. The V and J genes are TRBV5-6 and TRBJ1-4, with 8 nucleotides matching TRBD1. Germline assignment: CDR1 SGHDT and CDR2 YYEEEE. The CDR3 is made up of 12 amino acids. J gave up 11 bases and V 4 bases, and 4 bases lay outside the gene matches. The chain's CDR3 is CASSPGQAKLFF. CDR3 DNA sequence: TGTGCCAGCAGCCCGGGACAGGCCAAACTGTTTTTT.

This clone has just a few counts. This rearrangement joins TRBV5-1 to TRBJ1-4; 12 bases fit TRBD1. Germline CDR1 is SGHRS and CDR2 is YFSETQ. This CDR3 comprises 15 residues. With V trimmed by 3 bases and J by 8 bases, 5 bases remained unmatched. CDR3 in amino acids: CASSSGQGASEKLFF. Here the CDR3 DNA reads TGCGCCAGCAGCTCGGGACAGGGGGCATCAGAAAAACTGTTTTTT.

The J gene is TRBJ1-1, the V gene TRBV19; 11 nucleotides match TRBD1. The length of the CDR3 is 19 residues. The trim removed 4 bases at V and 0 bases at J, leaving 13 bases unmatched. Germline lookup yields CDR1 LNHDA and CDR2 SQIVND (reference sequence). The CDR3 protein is CASSTIPGQGVKMNTEAFF. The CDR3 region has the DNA TGTGCCAGTAGTACGATCCCGGGACAGGGGGTTAAAATGAACACTGAAGCTTTCTTT. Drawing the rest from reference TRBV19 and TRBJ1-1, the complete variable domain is DGGITQSPKYLFRKEGQNVTLSCEQNLNHDAMYWYRQDPGQGLRLIYYSQIVNDFQKGDIAEGYSVSREKKESFPLTVTSAQKNPTAFYLCASSTIPGQGVKMNTEAFFGQGTRLTVV.

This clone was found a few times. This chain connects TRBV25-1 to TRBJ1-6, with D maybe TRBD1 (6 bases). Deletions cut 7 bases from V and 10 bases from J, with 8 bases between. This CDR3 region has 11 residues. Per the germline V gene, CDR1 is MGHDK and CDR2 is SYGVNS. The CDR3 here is CASKGGSPLHF. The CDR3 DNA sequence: TGTGCCAGCAAAGGGGGATCACCCCTCCACTTT.

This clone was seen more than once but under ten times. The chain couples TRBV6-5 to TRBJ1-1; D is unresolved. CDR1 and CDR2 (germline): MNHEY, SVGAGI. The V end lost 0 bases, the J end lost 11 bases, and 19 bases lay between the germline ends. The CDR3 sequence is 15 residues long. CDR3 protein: CASSYSGGPAPRAFF. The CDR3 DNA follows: TGTGCCAGCAGTTACTCCGGAGGGCCGGCGCCTCGGGCTTTCTTT.

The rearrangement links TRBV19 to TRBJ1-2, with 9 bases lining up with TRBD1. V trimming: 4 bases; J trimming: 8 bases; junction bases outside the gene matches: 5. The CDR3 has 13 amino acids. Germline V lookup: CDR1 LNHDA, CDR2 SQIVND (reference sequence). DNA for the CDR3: TGTGCCAGTAGTAGGACAGGGGAGGGAGGCTACACCTTC. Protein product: CASSRTGEGGYTF.

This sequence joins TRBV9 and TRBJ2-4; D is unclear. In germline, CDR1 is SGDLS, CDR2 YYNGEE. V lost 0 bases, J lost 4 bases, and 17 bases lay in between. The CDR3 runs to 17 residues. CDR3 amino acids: CASSVDPSSGIKNIQYF. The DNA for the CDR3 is TGTGCCAGCAGCGTAGATCCCTCGTCGGGTATTAAAAACATTCAGTACTTC.

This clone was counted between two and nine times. The CDR3 DNA reads TGTGCCAGCAGCCCCGGGACAGCTAATTCACCCCTCCACTTT. This codes for CASSPGTANSPLHF. This chain links TRBV7-2 with TRBJ1-6, with 7 bases aligning to TRBD1. V dropped 5 bases and J dropped 6; count of bases not matched to a gene: 4. Germline V lookup: CDR1 SGHTA, CDR2 FQGNSA. The CDR3 has 14 residues. Supplemented by reference TRBV7-2 and TRBJ1-6, the full variable domain reads GAGVSQSPSNKVTEKGKDVELRCDPISGHTALYWYRQSLGQGLEFLIYFQGNSAPDKSGLPSDRFSAERTGGSVSTLTIQRTQQEDSAVYLCASSPGTANSPLHFGNGTRLTVT.

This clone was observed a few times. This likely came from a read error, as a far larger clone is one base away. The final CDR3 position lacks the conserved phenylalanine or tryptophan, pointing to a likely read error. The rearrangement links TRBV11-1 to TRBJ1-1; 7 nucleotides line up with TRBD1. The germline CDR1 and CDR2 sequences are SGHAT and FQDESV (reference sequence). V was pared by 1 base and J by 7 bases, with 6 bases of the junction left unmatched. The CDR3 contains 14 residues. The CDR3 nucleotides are TGTGCCAGCAGCTTAGAGGGGACAGCCTTTGAAGCTTTCGTT. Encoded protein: CASSLEGTAFEAFV.

This CDR3 is CASGEAPGSNQPQHF. The CDR3 bases are TGTGCCAGTGGCGAGGCTCCAGGGAGCAATCAGCCCCAGCATTTT. The chain combines TRBV19 with TRBJ1-5, with D maybe TRBD1 (5 bases). The CDR3 consists of 15 residues. In germline, CDR1 is LNHDA, CDR2 SQIVND (reference sequence). Trimming stripped 8 bases from V and 1 base from J, with 15 bases between.